These T cell receptor beta chains were read from a single sample in a study of T cells after yellow fever vaccination. One entry per CDR3 protein, called by TCRdb with MiXCR from the 5' RACE reads. Found here are around 590,000 distinct CDR3 sequences, approximately 13% of them singletons; the top ten hold more than 12%. The material was PBMCs, obtained on the day of the yellow fever booster vaccination. These receptors were collected from a man aged 25-45 years who received the YFV17D yellow fever vaccine. Each CDR3 is given with its conserved first and last residue. The D gene is left open where the match is weak. Some rows mark clone size as missing; the rest say once, few, many or name a class of expanded clone.

few,NA,TRBJ1-1,TRBV20-1,TGCAGTGCTAGTTACGGGTCGGGAACTGAAGCTTTCTTT,CSASYGSGTEAFF
NA,NA,TRBJ2-3,TRBV6-1,TGTGCCAGCAGAAAACCGGGACGAGGCACAGATACGCAGTATTTT,CASRKPGRGTDTQYF
few,NA,TRBJ1-6,TRBV20-1,TGCAGTGCGCCGGGCCCATATAATTCACCCCTCCACTTT,CSAPGPYNSPLHF
NA,TRBD2,TRBJ2-4,TRBV12-3/TRBV12-4,TGTGCCAGCACCTATAGCGGGAGGGGGAACATTCAGTACTTC,CASTYSGRGNIQYF
few,TRBD2,TRBJ2-2,TRBV5-1,TGCGCCAGCATCCCCGATAGGACTAGCGTCACCGGGGAGCTGTTTTTT,CASIPDRTSVTGELFF
NA,TRBD2,TRBJ2-1,TRBV20-1,TGCAGTGCTAGAGATCCCGCGGGAGGGCCAGGTTATGAGCAGTTCTTC,CSARDPAGGPGYEQFF
many,TRBD1,TRBJ1-5,TRBV20-1,TGCAGTGCCGAACAGGGGGCAGGCAATCAGCCCCAGCATTTT,CSAEQGAGNQPQHF
NA,TRBD1,TRBJ2-5,TRBV14,TGTGCCAGCAGCCAAGATTTGAAGGGACAGGGGGAGACCCAGTACTTC,CASSQDLKGQGETQYF
few,TRBD2,TRBJ2-7,TRBV18,TGTGCCAGCTCACCTGCTAGCGGGAGTTCCTACGAGCAGTACTTC,CASSPASGSSYEQYF
many,TRBD1,TRBJ2-7,TRBV10-3,TGTGCCATCAGTGACGGGACAGGGGGGTACGAGCAGTACTTC,CAISDGTGGYEQYF
few,NA,TRBJ1-6,TRBV11-2,TGTGCCAGCAGCTTAAAGGTCCGTCCAAGATCATATAATTCACCCCTCCACTTT,CASSLKVRPRSYNSPLHF
few,TRBD2,TRBJ2-3,TRBV20-1,TGCAGTGCTAGATTCCTTAGCGGGAACCAGCCAGATACGCAGTATTTT,CSARFLSGNQPDTQYF
NA,NA,TRBJ1-3,TRBV7-2,TGTGCCAGCAGCCCACAGGGAAACACCATATATTTT,CASSPQGNTIYF
few,NA,TRBJ2-1,TRBV7-9,TGTGCCAGCACCGATGGGGTAGCGAACAATGAGCAGTTCTTC,CASTDGVANNEQFF
NA,NA,TRBJ2-7,TRBV20-1,TGCAGTGCTAGAGATCGGTTCGGAACAAGTCTCTTCGAGCAGTACTTC,CSARDRFGTSLFEQYF
NA,NA,TRBJ2-7,TRBV29-1,TGCAGCGTTGGAGAGACAGGCCCCTACGAGCAGTACTTC,CSVGETGPYEQYF
few,NA,TRBJ2-2,TRBV5-1,TGCGCCAGCAGCTTACTGGAACCCGGGACCGTCGGGGAGCTGTTTTTT,CASSLLEPGTVGELFF
NA,NA,TRBJ2-5,TRBV5-4,TGTGCCAGCAGCTGGACCCGGGACCCTGGAGGGACCCAGTACTTC,CASSWTRDPGGTQYF
NA,NA,TRBJ1-5,TRBV7-2,TGTGCCAGCAGCTGGTCCTTTGGCAATCAGCCCCAGCATTTT,CASSWSFGNQPQHF
few,NA,TRBJ2-3,TRBV10-3,TGTGCCATCAGCCTTCCCCGGCAGCGGGCTAGCACAGATACGCAGTATTTT,CAISLPRQRASTDTQYF
NA,NA,TRBJ2-7,TRBV27,TGTGCCAGCAGTCGTTATGGCTCAGGGGATTACGAGCAGTACTTC,CASSRYGSGDYEQYF
few,TRBD2,TRBJ2-7,TRBV29-1,TGCAGCGTTAAAACCGGGACTAGCCTCGAGCAGTACTTC,CSVKTGTSLEQYF
NA,NA,TRBJ2-1,TRBV28,TGTGCCAGCACTATCGGGGGGCGGTACAATGAGCAGTTCTTC,CASTIGGRYNEQFF
many,NA,TRBJ2-2,TRBV13,TGTGCCAGCAGCTTAGGAGACCCCGAGCTGTTTTTT,CASSLGDPELFF
NA,NA,TRBJ1-5,TRBV7-2,TGTGCCAGCAGCGTCTCAAGGGGCCAGCCCCAGCATTTT,CASSVSRGQPQHF
NA,TRBD1,TRBJ2-1,TRBV29-1,TGCAGCGCCAAGGGGACCGGGACAGGGGCGAATGAGCAGTTCTTC,CSAKGTGTGANEQFF
few,TRBD2,TRBJ2-7,TRBV6-5,TGTGCCAGCAGTTACAAACAAGCGGGAGGGCCGTACGAGCAGTACTTC,CASSYKQAGGPYEQYF
NA,NA,TRBJ2-5,TRBV20-1,TGCAGTGCTAGAATGGTGGCGCAAGAGACCCAGTACTTC,CSARMVAQETQYF
NA,NA,TRBJ1-2,TRBV6-2/TRBV6-3,TGTGCCAGCAGTACCACCTTTAGCGCGCACTATGGCTACACCTTC,CASSTTFSAHYGYTF
NA,NA,TRBJ2-1,TRBV20-1,TGCAGTGCTAGTTTGCCAGGGGATTTCAATGAGCAGTTCTTC,CSASLPGDFNEQFF
many,NA,TRBJ2-7,TRBV6-5,TGTGCCAGCAGTTACTCAAGTTCCTACGAGCAGTACTTC,CASSYSSSYEQYF
NA,NA,TRBJ1-6,TRBV5-6,TGTGCCAGCAGCTTGTATTCCCGAGCCCTCCACTTT,CASSLYSRALHF